The 27 T cell receptor beta chains listed next were all sequenced from one sample in a study of blood T cell repertoires in COVID-19. Repertoires were generated with immunoSEQ multiplex PCR, while TCRdb's copy carries only in-frame clones and drops some. In the table there are some 89,000 clones, around 80% of which are singletons. Sample: peripheral blood. These receptors came from a man between 65 and 79 years old with acute or convalescent COVID-19.

The chain is built from TRBV19 and TRBJ2-1; TRBD2 is a possible D gene (5 bases). This CDR3 region has 13 residues. The germline V and J ends were trimmed by 3 bases and 7 bases, with 10 bases remaining between them. The germline V gene has CDR1 LNHDA and CDR2 SQIVND (reference sequence). The CDR3 reads CASSIPSGNEQFF. The CDR3 DNA reads as TGTGCCAGTAGTATCCCGTCGGGGAATGAGCAGTTCTTC.

As DNA, the CDR3 is TGTGCCAGCAGTGAATCGGGGGGTAATGAAAAACTGTTTTTT. Its protein product is CASSESGGNEKLFF. The rearrangement links TRBV25-1 to TRBJ1-4; tentatively, D is TRBD1 (5 bases). Deletions cut 1 base from V and 4 bases from J, with 7 bases between. Germline CDR1 reads MGHDK; CDR2 reads SYGVNS. The CDR3 runs to 14 residues.

The gene calls are TRBV27 and TRBJ2-3; D ambiguous. Germline values: CDR1 MNHEY, CDR2 SMNVEV (reference sequence). This CDR3 has 13 residues. Between the trimmed V and J ends, which lost 5 bases and 4 bases, there was a span of 10 bases. The CDR3 nucleotides are TGTGCCAGCAGTAGCCTAGTGCCAGATACGCAGTATTTT. This gives the protein CASSSLVPDTQYF.

This chain connects TRBV5-4 to TRBJ1-2, with TRBD1 identical over 9 bases. CDR1 and CDR2 from the germline V gene are SGHNT and YYREEE (reference sequence). J was trimmed by 8 bases and V by 5 bases; bases with no gene match: 7. The CDR3 has 13 amino acids. CDR3 protein: CASRAGTGSGYTF. CDR3 DNA sequence: TGTGCCAGCAGGGCCGGGACAGGGAGCGGCTACACCTTC.

This chain uses TRBV9 with TRBJ1-2, with unresolved D. The germline V and J ends were trimmed by 1 base and 6 bases, with 10 bases remaining between them. Germline lookup yields CDR1 SGDLS and CDR2 YYNGEE. This CDR3 is 13 amino acids long. This CDR3 reads CASSVPNENGYTF. CDR3 nucleotide sequence: TGTGCCAGCAGCGTACCGAATGAGAATGGCTACACCTTC.

There are a few counts of this clone. This chain links TRBV5-6 with TRBJ2-7, with 9 bases that match TRBD1. Unmatched junction bases numbered 11, after V lost 4 bases and J lost 0 bases. This CDR3 comprises 17 residues. CDR1 and CDR2 (germline): SGHDT, YYEEEE. This CDR3 is CASSEGTGYKDSYEQYF. For the CDR3, the DNA is TGTGCCAGCAGCGAAGGGACAGGGTATAAGGACTCCTACGAGCAGTACTTC.

V is TRBV11-2 and J is TRBJ2-7, with D possibly TRBD1 on 6 matching bases. Trimming took 4 bases from V and 2 from J, leaving 12 bases between them. This CDR3 has 14 amino acids. CDR1 and CDR2 from the germline V gene are SGHAT and FQNNGV. The CDR3 sequence is CASSSGVGAYEQYF. CDR3 DNA sequence: TGTGCCAGCAGCTCAGGGGTTGGAGCCTACGAGCAGTACTTC.

This clone was observed at least ten times. The chain is built from TRBV7-9 and TRBJ1-3; D unclear. Germline V lookup: CDR1 SEHNR, CDR2 FQNEAQ (reference sequence). Deletions cut 1 base from V and 2 bases from J, with 12 bases between. This CDR3 is built from 16 residues. CDR3 sequence reads: CASSLDRTVAGNTIYF. The DNA for the CDR3 is TGTGCCAGCAGCTTAGACAGAACAGTAGCTGGAAACACCATATATTTT. The full variable domain, with the rest looked up from reference TRBV7-9 and TRBJ1-3, is DTGVSQNPRHKITKRGQNVTFRCDPISEHNRLYWYRQTLGQGPEFLTYFQNEAQLEKSRLLSDRFSAERPKGSFSTLEIQRTEQGDSAMYLCASSLDRTVAGNTIYFGEGSWLTVV.

This chain joins TRBV18 and TRBJ2-1; D possibly corresponds to TRBD1 (6 bases). Trimming removed 6 bases at V and 10 bases at J, with 19 bases between. This CDR3 is built from 14 residues. Germline V gene data show CDR1 as KGHSH and CDR2 as LQKENI. CDR3 DNA: TGTGCCAGCTCTCCCTTTGGGACAAACGAGGAGCAGTTCTTC. It yields the protein CASSPFGTNEEQFF.

V gene TRBV18 combines with J gene TRBJ1-1; no firm D call. Deletions cut 5 bases from V and 1 base from J, with 11 bases between. The germline gives CDR1 KGHSH, CDR2 LQKENI. The CDR3 is made up of 14 amino acids. CDR3 sequence reads: CASSILDKNTEAFF. In nucleotides, the CDR3 is TGTGCCAGCTCAATACTCGACAAGAACACTGAAGCTTTCTTT.

The chain carries TRBV9 and TRBJ1-5; a possible D gene is TRBD1 (6 bases). The V end was cut by 7 bases, the J end by 7 bases, with 15 bases between. The CDR3 totals 13 residues. Germline V lookup: CDR1 SGDLS, CDR2 YYNGEE. The CDR3 DNA reads as TGTGCCAGCGCCGCGGGGGGCGGACAGCCCCAGCATTTT. Its protein product is CASAAGGGQPQHF.

The chain uses TRBV5-4 and TRBJ1-2; no definite D call. Trimming shortened V by 6 bases and J by 4 bases, and 13 bases separated the two germline ends. Per the germline V gene, CDR1 is SGHNT and CDR2 is YYREEE (reference sequence). The CDR3 spans 13 residues. CDR3 protein: CASTMGLSYGYTF. The CDR3 DNA sequence: TGTGCCAGCACCATGGGCCTTAGCTATGGCTACACCTTC.

The chain joins TRBV2 to TRBJ2-1; 10 bases map to TRBD2. The length of the CDR3 is 14 residues. Germline lookup yields CDR1 SNHLY and CDR2 FYNNEI. V trimming: 7 bases; J trimming: 4 bases; junction bases outside the gene matches: 4. The CDR3 region is CASKTSGVYNEQFF. The CDR3 DNA sequence: TGTGCCAGCAAAACTAGCGGGGTGTACAATGAGCAGTTCTTC. The whole variable domain, filled in from reference TRBV2 and TRBJ2-1, reads EPEVTQTPSHQVTQMGQEVILRCVPISNHLYFYWYRQILGQKVEFLVSFYNNEISEKSEIFDDQFSVERPDGSNFTLKIRSTKLEDSAMYFCASKTSGVYNEQFFGPGTRLTVL.

The V and J genes are TRBV4-1 and TRBJ2-5; TRBD2 matches 11 bases. CDR3 length: 16 amino acids. J gave up 10 bases and V 3 bases, and 13 bases lay outside the gene matches. CDR1 is MGHRA and CDR2 is YSYEKL in the germline V gene. The CDR3 coding sequence is TGCGCCAGCAGCCAGCTAGCGGGGGGCCCCCAAGTGGGCCAGTACTTC. This encodes CASSQLAGGPQVGQYF.

The chain uses TRBV28 and TRBJ2-7; D gene unclear. V was clipped by 7 bases and J by 0 bases, with 16 bases between them. In germline, CDR1 is MDHEN, CDR2 SYDVKM. This CDR3 has 15 residues. The CDR3 loop reads CASMSRVVGSYEQYV. The DNA of the CDR3 is TGTGCCAGCATGTCTCGGGTAGTCGGCTCCTACGAGCAGTACGTC.

The chain employs TRBV7-6 and TRBJ2-5, with 8 positions matching TRBD1. From germline, CDR1 is SGHVS and CDR2 FNYEAQ. The trim removed 2 bases at V and 4 bases at J, leaving 12 bases unmatched. This CDR3 contains 17 residues. In nucleotides, the CDR3 is TGTGCCAGCAGCTTAAATGCAGGGGGCCGAGGAATAGAGACCCAGTACTTC. This codes for CASSLNAGGRGIETQYF. The full variable domain, in which reference TRBV7-6 and TRBJ2-5 provide the parts outside the CDR3, is GAGVSQSPRYKVTKRGQDVALRCDPISGHVSLYWYRQALGQGPEFLTYFNYEAQQDKSGLPNDRFSAERPEGSISTLTIQRTEQRDSAMYRCASSLNAGGRGIETQYFGPGTRLLVL.

The rearrangement links TRBV5-6 to TRBJ2-2; 13 bases are shared with TRBD2. This CDR3 contains 19 residues. The junction had 11 bases not matched to a gene; V was cut back by 4 bases and J by 2 bases. Looked up from germline, CDR1 is SGHDT and CDR2 is YYEEEE. The CDR3 loop reads CASSLRAPGLAGNTGELFF. CDR3 nucleotide sequence: TGTGCCAGCAGCCTTCGGGCCCCGGGACTAGCGGGAAACACCGGGGAGCTGTTTTTT.

The CDR3 loop is CASSRTANYGYTF. As DNA, the CDR3 is TGTGCCAGCAGCAGGACAGCTAACTATGGCTACACCTTC. V and J are TRBV5-4 and TRBJ1-2; weak D call: TRBD1 (6 bases). Germline CDR1 SGHNT, CDR2 YYREEE (reference sequence). This CDR3 contains 13 residues. V was pared by 4 bases and J by 0 bases, with 7 bases between.

Only one count was recorded for this clone. The gene calls are TRBV5-1 and TRBJ1-1, with TRBD1 matching 8 bases. Germline values: CDR1 SGHRS, CDR2 YFSETQ. The CDR3 loop spans 14 amino acids. Germline trimming cut 3 bases from V and 5 bases from J; bases unmatched to any gene: 6. The CDR3 here is CASSSDRGRTEAFF. The CDR3, as DNA: TGCGCCAGCAGCTCCGACAGGGGCAGAACTGAAGCTTTCTTT.

The rearrangement uses TRBV7-2 and TRBJ2-1; D is unresolved. V lost 0 bases, J lost 2 bases, and 8 bases lay in between. CDR3 length: 15 residues. Germline V lookup: CDR1 SGHTA, CDR2 FQGNSA. CDR3 in amino acids: CASSLARHPYNEQFF. CDR3 DNA: TGTGCCAGCAGCTTAGCGCGGCACCCCTACAATGAGCAGTTCTTC.

The rearrangement joins TRBV2 to TRBJ2-7; TRBD1 matches 9 bases. This CDR3 is built from 15 residues. The V gene's germline CDR1 is SNHLY and CDR2 FYNNEI. The trim removed 6 bases at V and 0 bases at J, leaving 6 bases unmatched. CDR3 in amino acids: CASRGQGFTSYEQYF. DNA of the CDR3: TGTGCCAGCAGGGGACAGGGATTTACCTCCTACGAGCAGTACTTC.

The chain uses TRBV11-1 and TRBJ1-2; D is unresolved. V lost 2 bases and J 6 bases, leaving 10 bases between the germline ends. Looked up from germline, CDR1 is SGHAT and CDR2 is FQDESV (reference sequence). The CDR3 spans 13 residues. The CDR3 protein is CASSLKVRDGYTF. CDR3 DNA sequence: TGTGCCAGCAGCTTAAAAGTGCGGGATGGCTACACCTTC.

This clone was counted only a few times. This chain links TRBV4-1 with TRBJ2-1, with TRBD2 identical over 8 bases. CDR1 and CDR2 (germline): MGHRA, YSYEKL. This CDR3 contains 17 residues. Trimming cost V 3 bases and J 4 bases; bases outside gene matches: 11. The DNA of the CDR3 is TGCGCCAGCAGCCAGCCTTGGGGGCGGGGGGATTACAATGAGCAGTTCTTC. It codes for CASSQPWGRGDYNEQFF.

In this sample, this clone turned up once. This chain links TRBV5-8 with TRBJ2-3; D is uncertain. Germline V lookup: CDR1 SGHTS, CDR2 YDEGEE. The V end lost 0 bases, the J end lost 1 base, and 9 bases lay between the germline ends. The CDR3 contains 15 residues. The CDR3 is CASSLAQEGTDTQYF. The CDR3 coding sequence is TGTGCCAGCAGCTTGGCCCAGGAAGGCACAGATACGCAGTATTTT.

This clone was recorded only once. The chain carries TRBV2 and TRBJ2-7; D remains ambiguous. Germline V gene lookup returns CDR1 SNHLY and CDR2 FYNNEI. Trimming cost V 4 bases and J 4 bases, with 5 bases left between them. The CDR3 sequence is 11 residues long. CDR3 coding DNA: TGTGCCAGCAGTGCAGAATACGAGCAGTACGTC. Protein product: CASSAEYEQYV.

This chain uses TRBV5-6 with TRBJ1-2, with D maybe TRBD1 (6 bases). Germline-derived CDR1 and CDR2 are SGHDT and YYEEEE. The ends were cut back, 1 base at V and 8 bases at J, with 6 bases in the middle. This CDR3 region has 11 residues. The CDR3 is CASSLRGGYTF. The DNA of the CDR3 is TGTGCCAGCAGCTTGAGGGGGGGCTACACCTTC.

The V gene is TRBV6-4, the J gene TRBJ1-5, with a tentative D call TRBD1 (5 bases). The V end lost 11 bases, the J end lost 2 bases, and 19 bases lay between the germline ends. The germline CDR1 and CDR2 sequences are MRHNA and SNTAGT. This CDR3 spans 15 amino acids. The CDR3, as DNA: TGTGCCGGCCCCCCAGGAGGGGAACGCAATCAGCCCCAGCATTTT. Protein product: CAGPPGGERNQPQHF.